This passage covers 27 T cell receptor beta chains from one sample sequenced in a study of T cells after yellow fever vaccination. TCRdb re-called the 5' RACE reads through MiXCR, storing one row per CDR3 protein. The sample has some 48,000 distinct CDR3 sequences; over 5.5% are singletons. Here the sequenced sample was PBMCs, either bulk or a sorted T-cell subset (CD4+, CD8+, memory, or dextramer-sorted; not recorded which), taken 45 days after the yellow fever booster vaccination. These receptors all come from a man aged 30 to 39 who received the YFV17D yellow fever vaccine.

This clonotype was seen a handful of times. The chain has TRBV9 and TRBJ2-3; D gene ambiguous. Germline CDR1 is SGDLS and CDR2 is YYNGEE. CDR3 length: 14 residues. Trimming pared 2 bases from V and 6 bases from J, leaving 13 bases between. CDR3 sequence: CASSVGYSADTQYF. The CDR3, as DNA: TGTGCCAGCAGCGTCGGGTATTCCGCGGATACGCAGTATTTT.

The sample holds many counts of this clonotype. The V call is TRBV15, the J call TRBJ1-5; D is unclear. The CDR3 is 12 amino acids. Germline V lookup: CDR1 LNHNV, CDR2 YYDKDF (reference sequence). Trimming stripped 4 bases from V and 2 bases from J, with 3 bases between. Written as DNA, the CDR3 is TGTGCCACCAGCAAGGGCAATCAGCCCCAGCATTTT. Its translation is CATSKGNQPQHF.

The genes are TRBV5-6 and TRBJ1-4; D is possibly TRBD1 (6 bases). Looked up from germline, CDR1 is SGHDT and CDR2 is YYEEEE. The CDR3 has 15 residues. V lost 0 bases and J lost 7, with 13 bases in between. DNA of the CDR3: TGTGCCAGCAGCTTGGCGGAACAGGGAATTGAAAAACTGTTTTTT. Protein product: CASSLAEQGIEKLFF.

This clonotype has more than one count but fewer than ten. The chain joins TRBV29-1 to TRBJ1-2; D unresolved. Germline V lookup: CDR1 SQVTM, CDR2 ANQGSEA. The CDR3 is 13 amino acids. V lost 3 bases to trimming and J lost 2 bases, with 10 bases between them. Here the CDR3 reads CSVELGLNYGYTF. In DNA, the CDR3 is TGCAGCGTTGAGTTAGGATTGAACTATGGCTACACCTTC.

This clonotype was detected ten times or more. The rearrangement uses TRBV18 and TRBJ1-1; no clear D. Trimming took off 6 bases at V and 2 bases at J, with 13 bases between the two ends. The CDR3 sequence is 14 residues long. Germline CDR1 KGHSH, CDR2 LQKENI. CDR3 DNA: TGTGCCAGCTCCCGCGGGCCTACTAACACTGAAGCTTTCTTT. It codes for CASSRGPTNTEAFF.

This clonotype was recorded a few times. The CDR3 coding sequence is TGTGCCAGCAGTGAAGCGCTGGTGGGAGCGGCGGTTGGGGATGAGCAGTTCTTC. The encoded protein is CASSEALVGAAVGDEQFF. The chain couples TRBV6-1 to TRBJ2-1, with D perhaps TRBD2 (5 bases). The V end was cut by 0 bases, the J end by 8 bases, with 23 bases between. This CDR3 is 18 amino acids long. Germline lookup yields CDR1 MNHNS and CDR2 SASEGT.

V and J are TRBV5-1 and TRBJ2-3; D is unresolved. Between the trimmed V and J ends, which lost 0 bases and 2 bases, there was a span of 13 bases. The CDR3 totals 16 residues. Germline V gives CDR1 SGHRS, CDR2 YFSETQ. The CDR3 loop reads CASSLAPSGFTDTQYF. CDR3 sequence (DNA): TGCGCCAGCAGCTTGGCCCCGTCAGGCTTCACAGATACGCAGTATTTT.

CDR3 loop: CSASLPPLYGYTF. In DNA, the CDR3 is TGCAGTGCTTCTTTACCACCGCTCTATGGCTACACCTTC. This chain connects TRBV20-1 to TRBJ1-2; D call uncertain. The length of the CDR3 is 13 residues. The V gene's germline CDR1 is DFQATT and CDR2 SNEGSKA (reference sequence). V gave up 5 bases and J gave up 4 bases, with 14 bases separating them.

This clonotype was picked up a small number of times. In DNA form, the CDR3 reads TGTGCCAGCAGTAGCCTAGCGGGAGATGGCATTCAGTACTTC. Translating gives CASSSLAGDGIQYF. The chain combines TRBV7-2 with TRBJ2-4, with 10 positions matching TRBD2. The germline V gene has CDR1 SGHTA and CDR2 FQGNSA. The CDR3 has 14 residues. With 6 bases clipped from V and 9 bases from J, the junction kept 8 bases outside the gene matches. Full variable domain (rest looked up from reference TRBV7-2 and TRBJ2-4): GAGVSQSPSNKVTEKGKDVELRCDPISGHTALYWYRQSLGQGLEFLIYFQGNSAPDKSGLPSDRFSAERTGGSVSTLTIQRTQQEDSAVYLCASSSLAGDGIQYFGAGTRLSVL.

As for this clonotype: A much larger clone lies a single base off, so this may be a read error. The chain recombines TRBV7-9 with TRBJ2-3; D is undetermined. CDR3 length equals 13 residues. Per germline, CDR1 SEHNR and CDR2 FQNEAQ (reference sequence). V lost 5 bases and J 8 bases, leaving 14 bases between the germline ends. CDR3 nucleotides: TGTGCCAGCAGCGAACCAGGAGCTTTTACGCAGTATTTT. Amino acid sequence: CASSEPGAFTQYF.

This clonotype was counted a few times. The chain recombines TRBV7-6 with TRBJ2-5; either TRBD1 or TRBD2 may fit D (6 bases each). CDR1 is SGHVS, CDR2 FNYEAQ, per germline. The V end lost 3 bases, the J end lost 5 bases, and 13 bases lay between the germline ends. The CDR3 totals 14 residues. Here the CDR3 reads CASSLWGAEETQYF. In DNA form, the CDR3 reads TGTGCCAGCAGCTTGTGGGGGGCCGAGGAGACCCAGTACTTC.

This clonotype was recorded many times. The chain uses TRBV7-2 and TRBJ2-7; D is ambiguous. V lost 1 base and J lost 2, with 6 bases in between. The CDR3 runs to 13 residues. In germline, CDR1 is SGHTA, CDR2 FQGNSA. The CDR3 sequence: CASSLGVAYEQYF. The CDR3 coding sequence is TGTGCCAGCAGCTTAGGGGTCGCCTACGAGCAGTACTTC.

This clonotype was detected many times. The rearrangement uses TRBV20-1 and TRBJ1-5, with 7 bases matching TRBD1. Trimming removed 5 bases from V and 5 bases from J; junction bases left unmatched: 12. The CDR3 runs 15 residues. The germline V gene encodes CDR1 DFQATT and CDR2 SNEGSKA (reference sequence). CDR3 DNA sequence: TGCAGTGCTCTAATACCGGGGACAGAGGATCAGCCCCAGCATTTT. It translates to CSALIPGTEDQPQHF.

The rearrangement uses TRBV2 and TRBJ2-4, with D possibly TRBD1 on 5 matching bases. V was clipped by 6 bases and J by 2 bases, with 14 bases between them. The V gene's germline CDR1 is SNHLY and CDR2 FYNNEI. The CDR3 consists of 15 residues. The CDR3 nucleotides are TGTGCCAGCAGGGCAAAACAGGTCTCCAAAAACATTCAGTACTTC. Translated, it gives CASRAKQVSKNIQYF.

In its sample, this clonotype was seen many times. The chain links TRBV20-1 to TRBJ2-7; TRBD2 is a possible D gene (5 bases). The CDR3 covers 14 residues. V was cut by 1 base and J by 2 bases, with 12 bases left in between. Germline CDR1 reads DFQATT; CDR2 reads SNEGSKA (reference sequence). The CDR3 here is CSARGVPGTYEQYF. The CDR3 DNA reads TGCAGTGCTAGAGGGGTCCCGGGGACCTACGAGCAGTACTTC.

The chain carries TRBV6-2 or TRBV6-3 and TRBJ2-5; 11 bases agree with TRBD2. The CDR3 runs 16 residues. Looked up from germline, CDR1 is MNHEY and CDR2 is SVGEGT. Trimming cost V 5 bases and J 0 bases; bases outside gene matches: 5. The CDR3 DNA reads as TGTGCCAGCAGTCCCTTAGCGGGAGGGGACCAAGAGACCCAGTACTTC. It codes for CASSPLAGGDQETQYF.

This clonotype has only a few counts. The CDR3 spells CASSLSLAIQETQYF. CDR3 sequence (DNA): TGTGCCAGCAGCTTATCACTAGCTATTCAAGAGACCCAGTACTTC. The V call is TRBV7-2, the J call TRBJ2-5; possible D gene TRBD2, 6 bases. V lost 2 bases and J lost 2, with 12 bases in between. Germline CDR1 and CDR2: SGHTA and FQGNSA. The CDR3 is 15 amino acids.

This clonotype came up many times. V is TRBV4-1 and J is TRBJ2-1; 10 nucleotides match TRBD2. Germline CDR1 reads MGHRA; CDR2 reads YSYEKL. The CDR3 has 17 amino acids. Germline trimming cut 0 bases from V and 9 bases from J; bases unmatched to any gene: 11. The CDR3 sequence is CASSQDQSTSGKSEQFF. For the CDR3, the DNA is TGCGCCAGCAGCCAAGATCAAAGCACTAGCGGGAAGAGTGAGCAGTTCTTC.

This clonotype was detected many times. This chain joins TRBV4-1 and TRBJ2-6, with unresolved D. Between the trimmed V and J ends, which lost 8 bases and 3 bases, there was a span of 11 bases. The CDR3 spans 14 residues. Germline V lookup: CDR1 MGHRA, CDR2 YSYEKL. The CDR3 sequence: CASSLGGGANVLTF. The CDR3 coding sequence is TGCGCCAGCTCTTTGGGCGGTGGGGCCAACGTCCTGACTTTC.

This clonotype turned up a few times. V and J are TRBV7-6 and TRBJ2-5; perhaps D is TRBD1 or TRBD2 (5 bases each). This CDR3 has 16 amino acids. Germline CDR1 reads SGHVS; CDR2 reads FNYEAQ. V lost 0 bases and J 7 bases, leaving 18 bases between the germline ends. The CDR3 here is CASSLALRDLFGTQYF. The DNA for the CDR3 is TGTGCCAGCAGCTTAGCGCTCAGGGACCTTTTCGGGACCCAGTACTTC.

This clonotype was counted only a few times. The rearrangement joins TRBV4-3 to TRBJ2-3; 7 positions agree with TRBD1. The CDR3 runs 14 residues. V gave up 0 bases and J gave up 3 bases; unmatched junction bases: 0. CDR1 and CDR2 (germline): LGHNA, YSLEER. The CDR3 reads CASSQDRGTDTQYF. The CDR3, as DNA: TGCGCCAGCAGCCAAGACAGGGGGACAGATACGCAGTATTTT.

This clonotype came up many times. The chain links TRBV6-5 to TRBJ2-1, with TRBD1 matching 7 bases. CDR3 length: 11 amino acids. CDR1 and CDR2 (germline): MNHEY, SVGAGI. J gave up 10 bases and V 6 bases, and 3 bases lay outside the gene matches. The CDR3 here is CASRDREEQFF. The CDR3 DNA sequence: TGTGCCAGCAGAGACAGGGAGGAGCAGTTCTTC.

This clonotype showed up many times. The rearrangement links TRBV5-6 to TRBJ2-3; D perhaps matches TRBD2 (5 bases). Germline V lookup: CDR1 SGHDT, CDR2 YYEEEE. This CDR3 is built from 16 residues. V gave up 4 bases and J gave up 0 bases, with 15 bases separating them. CDR3 residues: CASSKLIASSTDTQYF. As DNA, the CDR3 is TGTGCCAGCAGCAAACTCATAGCGTCTAGCACAGATACGCAGTATTTT.

The chain employs TRBV10-3 and TRBJ2-7; the D gene is possibly TRBD1 (6 bases). Trimming stripped 7 bases from V and 1 base from J, with 11 bases between. This CDR3 has 13 residues. The germline V gene encodes CDR1 ENHRY and CDR2 SYGVKD. The CDR3 nucleotides are TGTGCCATCACCCCACAGGGATCCTACGAGCAGTACTTC. Translating it yields CAITPQGSYEQYF.

The chain combines TRBV4-3 with TRBJ2-7; 7 positions agree with TRBD1. Germline loops: CDR1 LGHNA, CDR2 YSLEER. The CDR3 has 16 residues. With V trimmed by 1 base and J by 2 bases, 8 bases remained unmatched. CDR3: CASSQVSTGQTYEQYF. CDR3 sequence (DNA): TGCGCCAGCAGCCAAGTCAGTACGGGACAGACCTACGAGCAGTACTTC.

Only a few counts were recorded for this clonotype. The chain carries TRBV5-1 and TRBJ1-1; TRBD1 matches 8 bases. Germline assignment: CDR1 SGHRS and CDR2 YFSETQ. V was clipped by 4 bases and J by 3 bases; unmatched bases: 11. This CDR3 region has 16 residues. CDR3 nucleotides: TGCGCCAGCAGCAACAGGGGGATTGGTGTTGACACTGAAGCTTTCTTT. This translates into CASSNRGIGVDTEAFF.

This clonotype occurred a few times. The J gene is TRBJ1-1, the V gene TRBV5-5, with D tentatively TRBD1 (5 bases). The CDR3 is made up of 16 amino acids. V was trimmed by 0 bases and J by 0 bases, leaving 12 bases between them. Germline lookup yields CDR1 SGHKS and CDR2 YYEKEE (reference sequence). The CDR3 loop reads CASSLVGAALNTEAFF. DNA of the CDR3: TGTGCCAGCAGCTTGGTAGGGGCAGCTCTGAACACTGAAGCTTTCTTT.